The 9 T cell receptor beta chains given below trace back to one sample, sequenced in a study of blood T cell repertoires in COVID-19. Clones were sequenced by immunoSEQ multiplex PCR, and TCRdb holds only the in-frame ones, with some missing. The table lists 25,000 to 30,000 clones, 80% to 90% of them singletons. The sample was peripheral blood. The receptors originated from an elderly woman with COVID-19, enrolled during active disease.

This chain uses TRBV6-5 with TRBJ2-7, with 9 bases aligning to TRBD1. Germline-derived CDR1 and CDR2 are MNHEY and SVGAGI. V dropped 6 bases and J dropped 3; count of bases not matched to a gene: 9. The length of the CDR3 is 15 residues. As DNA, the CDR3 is TGTGCCAGCAGCGGACAGGGGCTTGGATTCTACGAGCAGTACTTC. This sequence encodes CASSGQGLGFYEQYF.

CDR3 DNA sequence: TGTGCCAGCAGTGATACAGGGGGCCATTCACCCCTCCACTTT. Encoded protein: CASSDTGGHSPLHF. The V and J genes are TRBV2 and TRBJ1-6; TRBD1 matches 9 bases. CDR3 size: 14 residues. J was trimmed by 8 bases and V by 3 bases; bases with no gene match: 2. Germline-derived CDR1 and CDR2 are SNHLY and FYNNEI. Full variable domain (rest looked up from reference TRBV2 and TRBJ1-6): EPEVTQTPSHQVTQMGQEVILRCVPISNHLYFYWYRQILGQKVEFLVSFYNNEISEKSEIFDDQFSVERPDGSNFTLKIRSTKLEDSAMYFCASSDTGGHSPLHFGNGTRLTVT.

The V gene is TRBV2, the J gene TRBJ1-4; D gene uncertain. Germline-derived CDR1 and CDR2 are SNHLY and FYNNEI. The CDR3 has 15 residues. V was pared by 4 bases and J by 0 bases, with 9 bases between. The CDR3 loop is CASSGEAATNEKLFF. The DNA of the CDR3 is TGTGCCAGCAGTGGTGAGGCGGCAACTAATGAAAAACTGTTTTTT. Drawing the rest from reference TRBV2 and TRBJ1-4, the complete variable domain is EPEVTQTPSHQVTQMGQEVILRCVPISNHLYFYWYRQILGQKVEFLVSFYNNEISEKSEIFDDQFSVERPDGSNFTLKIRSTKLEDSAMYFCASSGEAATNEKLFFGSGTQLSVL.

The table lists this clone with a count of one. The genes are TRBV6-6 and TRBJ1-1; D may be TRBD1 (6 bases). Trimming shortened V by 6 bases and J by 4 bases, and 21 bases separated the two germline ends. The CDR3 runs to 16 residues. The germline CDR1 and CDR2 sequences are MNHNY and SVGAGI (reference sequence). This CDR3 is CASRAGSTGYGTEAFF. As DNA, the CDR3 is TGTGCCAGCAGAGCGGGATCGACAGGTTATGGCACTGAAGCTTTCTTT.

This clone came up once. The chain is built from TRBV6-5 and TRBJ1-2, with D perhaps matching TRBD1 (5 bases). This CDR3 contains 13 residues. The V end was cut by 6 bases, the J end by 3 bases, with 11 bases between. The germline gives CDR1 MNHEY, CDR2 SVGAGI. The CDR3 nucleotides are TGTGCCAGCAGACCGGTCAGGGACTATGGCTACACCTTC. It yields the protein CASRPVRDYGYTF.

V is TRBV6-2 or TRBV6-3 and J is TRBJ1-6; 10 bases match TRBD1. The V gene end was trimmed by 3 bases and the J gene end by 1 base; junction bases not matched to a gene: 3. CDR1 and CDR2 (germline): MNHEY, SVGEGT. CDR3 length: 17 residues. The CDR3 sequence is CASSYWTGGSYNSPLHF. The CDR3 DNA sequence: TGTGCCAGCAGTTATTGGACAGGGGGATCCTATAATTCACCCCTCCACTTT.

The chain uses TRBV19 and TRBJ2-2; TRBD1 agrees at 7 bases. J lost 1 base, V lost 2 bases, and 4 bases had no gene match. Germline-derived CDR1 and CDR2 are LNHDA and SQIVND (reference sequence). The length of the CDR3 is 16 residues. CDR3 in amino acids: CASSIQGVRNTGELFF. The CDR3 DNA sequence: TGTGCCAGTAGTATACAGGGGGTAAGGAACACCGGGGAGCTGTTTTTT.

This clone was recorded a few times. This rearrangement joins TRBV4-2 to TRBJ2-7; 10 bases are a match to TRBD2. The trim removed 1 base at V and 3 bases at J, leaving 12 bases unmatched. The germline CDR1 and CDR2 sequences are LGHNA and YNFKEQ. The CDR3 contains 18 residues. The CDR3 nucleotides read TGTGCCAGCAGCCAAGGTCCGAGCGGGGGGGCCGGGTTCTACGAGCAGTACTTC. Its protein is CASSQGPSGGAGFYEQYF.

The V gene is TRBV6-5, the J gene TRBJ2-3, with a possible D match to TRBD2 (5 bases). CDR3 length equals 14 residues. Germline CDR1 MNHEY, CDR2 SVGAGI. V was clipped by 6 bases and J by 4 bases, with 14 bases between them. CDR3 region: CASSREARADTQYF. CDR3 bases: TGTGCCAGCAGCCGGGAAGCCCGGGCAGATACGCAGTATTTT.